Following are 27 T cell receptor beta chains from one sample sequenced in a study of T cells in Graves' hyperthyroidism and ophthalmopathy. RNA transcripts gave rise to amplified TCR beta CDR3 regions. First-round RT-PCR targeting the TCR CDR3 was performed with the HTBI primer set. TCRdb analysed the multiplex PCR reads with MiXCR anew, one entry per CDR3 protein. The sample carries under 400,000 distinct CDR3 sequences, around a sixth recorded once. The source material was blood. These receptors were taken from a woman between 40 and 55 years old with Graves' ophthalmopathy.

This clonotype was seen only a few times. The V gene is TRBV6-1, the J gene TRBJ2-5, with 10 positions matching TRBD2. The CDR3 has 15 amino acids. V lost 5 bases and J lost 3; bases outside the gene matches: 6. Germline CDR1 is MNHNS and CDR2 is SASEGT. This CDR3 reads CASSMLAGGKETQYF. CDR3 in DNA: TGTGCCAGCAGTATGTTAGCGGGGGGTAAAGAGACCCAGTACTTC.

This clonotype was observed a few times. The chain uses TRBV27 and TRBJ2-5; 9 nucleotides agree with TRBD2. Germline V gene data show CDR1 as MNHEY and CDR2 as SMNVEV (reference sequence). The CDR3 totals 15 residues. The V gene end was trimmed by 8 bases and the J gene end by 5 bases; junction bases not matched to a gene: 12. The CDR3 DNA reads TGTGCCAGCCGTCTTGAAGCGGGAGGCCAGGAGACCCAGTACTTC. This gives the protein CASRLEAGGQETQYF.

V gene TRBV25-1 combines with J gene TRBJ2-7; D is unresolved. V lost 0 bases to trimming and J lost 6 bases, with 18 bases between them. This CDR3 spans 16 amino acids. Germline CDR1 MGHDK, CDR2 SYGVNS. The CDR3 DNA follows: TGTGCCAGCAGTGAATATGGGCAGGTCCGTACGGTCGAGCAGTACTTC. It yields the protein CASSEYGQVRTVEQYF.

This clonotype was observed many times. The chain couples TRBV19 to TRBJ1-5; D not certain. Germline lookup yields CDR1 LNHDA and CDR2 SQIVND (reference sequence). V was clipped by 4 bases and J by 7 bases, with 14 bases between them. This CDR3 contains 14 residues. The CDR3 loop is CASSTDNFIQPQHF. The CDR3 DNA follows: TGTGCCAGTAGTACAGACAATTTTATCCAGCCCCAGCATTTT.

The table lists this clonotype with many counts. The CDR3, as DNA: TGTGCCAGCAGGGCTAGCGGGGGATACAATGAGCAGTTCTTC. Translated, it gives CASRASGGYNEQFF. The chain combines TRBV6-2 or TRBV6-3 with TRBJ2-1, with TRBD2 matching over 10 bases. Germline values: CDR1 MNHEY, CDR2 SVGEGT. The CDR3 totals 14 residues. The junction had 3 bases not matched to a gene; V was cut back by 6 bases and J by 4 bases.

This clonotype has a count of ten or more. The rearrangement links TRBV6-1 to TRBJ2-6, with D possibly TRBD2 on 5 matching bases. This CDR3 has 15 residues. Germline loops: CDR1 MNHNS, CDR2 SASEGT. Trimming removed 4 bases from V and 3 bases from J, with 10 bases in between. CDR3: CASSGRGVGANVLTF. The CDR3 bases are TGTGCCAGCAGTGGACGGGGTGTTGGGGCCAACGTCCTGACTTTC.

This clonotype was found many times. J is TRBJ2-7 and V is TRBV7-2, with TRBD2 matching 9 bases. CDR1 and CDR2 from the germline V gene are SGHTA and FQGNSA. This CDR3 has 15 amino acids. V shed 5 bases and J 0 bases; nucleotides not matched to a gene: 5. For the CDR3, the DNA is TGTGCCAGCAGCCCCTGGCGGGAGGGCTCCTACGAGCAGTACTTC. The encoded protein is CASSPWREGSYEQYF.

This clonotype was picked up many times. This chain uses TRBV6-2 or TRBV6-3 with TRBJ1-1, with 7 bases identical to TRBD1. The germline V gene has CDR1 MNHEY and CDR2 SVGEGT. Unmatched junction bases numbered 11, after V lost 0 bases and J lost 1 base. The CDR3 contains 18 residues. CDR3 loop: CASSYSTPTGLGNTEAFF. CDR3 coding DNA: TGTGCCAGCAGTTACTCGACCCCGACAGGGCTCGGGAACACTGAAGCTTTCTTT.

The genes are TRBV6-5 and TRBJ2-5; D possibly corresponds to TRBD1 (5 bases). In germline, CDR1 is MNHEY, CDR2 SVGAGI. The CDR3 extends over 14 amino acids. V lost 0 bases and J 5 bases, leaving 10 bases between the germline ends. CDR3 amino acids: CASSYSAGHETQYF. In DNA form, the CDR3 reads TGTGCCAGCAGTTACTCGGCAGGGCACGAGACCCAGTACTTC.

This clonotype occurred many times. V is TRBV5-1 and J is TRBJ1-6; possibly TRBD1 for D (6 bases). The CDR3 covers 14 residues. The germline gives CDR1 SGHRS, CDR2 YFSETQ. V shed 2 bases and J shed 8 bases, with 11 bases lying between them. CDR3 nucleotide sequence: TGCGCCAGCAGCTTCCAGGGGTTTGATTCACCCCTCCACTTT. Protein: CASSFQGFDSPLHF.

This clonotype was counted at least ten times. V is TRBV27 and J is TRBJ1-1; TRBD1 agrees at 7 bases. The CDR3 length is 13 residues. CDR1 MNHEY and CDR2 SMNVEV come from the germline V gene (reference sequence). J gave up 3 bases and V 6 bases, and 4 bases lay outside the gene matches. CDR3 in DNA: TGTGCCAGCAGAAAGACAGGGCACACTGAAGCTTTCTTT. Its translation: CASRKTGHTEAFF.

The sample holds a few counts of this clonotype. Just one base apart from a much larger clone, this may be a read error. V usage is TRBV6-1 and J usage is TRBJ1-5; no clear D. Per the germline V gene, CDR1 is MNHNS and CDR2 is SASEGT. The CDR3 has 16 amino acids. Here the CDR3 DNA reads TGTGCCAGCAGACCCGGCCGGGGAGGATATAACCAGCCCCAGCCTTTT. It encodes CASRPGRGGYNQPQPF.

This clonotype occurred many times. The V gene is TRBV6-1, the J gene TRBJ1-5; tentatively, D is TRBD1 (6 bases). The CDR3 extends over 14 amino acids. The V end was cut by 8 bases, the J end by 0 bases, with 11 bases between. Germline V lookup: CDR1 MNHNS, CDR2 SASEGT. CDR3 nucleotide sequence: TGTGCCAGCTTCAGGGACACTAGCAATCAGCCCCAGCATTTT. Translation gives CASFRDTSNQPQHF.

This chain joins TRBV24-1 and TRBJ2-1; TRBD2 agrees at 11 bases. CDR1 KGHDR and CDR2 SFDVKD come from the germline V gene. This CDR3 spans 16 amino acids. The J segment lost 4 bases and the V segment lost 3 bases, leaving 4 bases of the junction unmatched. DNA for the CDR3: TGTGCCACCAGTGATCCGACTAGCGGGGTATACAATGAGCAGTTCTTC. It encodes CATSDPTSGVYNEQFF.

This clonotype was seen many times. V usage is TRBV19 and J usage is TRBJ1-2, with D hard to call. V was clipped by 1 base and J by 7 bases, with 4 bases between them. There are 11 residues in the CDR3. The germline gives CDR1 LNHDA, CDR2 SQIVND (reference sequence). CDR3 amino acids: CASSIGVGYTF. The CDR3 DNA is TGTGCCAGTAGTATAGGGGTTGGCTACACCTTC.

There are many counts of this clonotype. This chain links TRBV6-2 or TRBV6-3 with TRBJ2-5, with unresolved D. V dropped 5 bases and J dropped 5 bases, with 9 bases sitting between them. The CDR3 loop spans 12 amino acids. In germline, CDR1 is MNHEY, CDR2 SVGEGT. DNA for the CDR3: TGTGCCAGCAGTCACAACTGGGAGACCCAGTACTTC. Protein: CASSHNWETQYF.

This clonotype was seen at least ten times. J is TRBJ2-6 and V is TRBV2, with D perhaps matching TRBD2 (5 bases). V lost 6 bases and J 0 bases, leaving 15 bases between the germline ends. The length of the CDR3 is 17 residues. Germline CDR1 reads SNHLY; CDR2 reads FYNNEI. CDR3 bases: TGTGCCAGCAGGACGGACTCCCTAAGCTCTGGGGCCAACGTCCTGACTTTC. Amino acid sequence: CASRTDSLSSGANVLTF. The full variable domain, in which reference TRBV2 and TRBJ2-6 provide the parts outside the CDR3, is EPEVTQTPSHQVTQMGQEVILRCVPISNHLYFYWYRQILGQKVEFLVSFYNNEISEKSEIFDDQFSVERPDGSNFTLKIRSTKLEDSAMYFCASRTDSLSSGANVLTFGAGSRLTVL.

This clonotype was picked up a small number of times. The CDR3, as DNA: TGCAGTGCTAGAGATCGAGCCCATTCCATGAACACTGAAGCTTTCTTT. Translation gives CSARDRAHSMNTEAFF. The gene calls are TRBV20-1 and TRBJ1-1; D gene uncertain. The CDR3 sequence is 16 residues long. The ends were cut back, 0 bases at V and 0 bases at J, with 14 bases in the middle. Germline values: CDR1 DFQATT, CDR2 SNEGSKA (reference sequence).

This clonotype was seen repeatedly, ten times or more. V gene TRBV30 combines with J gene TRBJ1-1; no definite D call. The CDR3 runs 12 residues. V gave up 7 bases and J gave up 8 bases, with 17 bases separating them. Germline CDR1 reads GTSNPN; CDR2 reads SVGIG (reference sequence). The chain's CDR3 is CAYSSVESEAFF. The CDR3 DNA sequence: TGTGCCTACTCCTCGGTTGAGTCGGAAGCTTTCTTT.

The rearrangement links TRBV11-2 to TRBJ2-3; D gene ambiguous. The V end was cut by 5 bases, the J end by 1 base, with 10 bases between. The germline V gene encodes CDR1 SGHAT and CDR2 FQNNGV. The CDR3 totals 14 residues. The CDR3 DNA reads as TGTGCCAGCAGCCAGGAAGGAGGCACAGATACGCAGTATTTT. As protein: CASSQEGGTDTQYF.

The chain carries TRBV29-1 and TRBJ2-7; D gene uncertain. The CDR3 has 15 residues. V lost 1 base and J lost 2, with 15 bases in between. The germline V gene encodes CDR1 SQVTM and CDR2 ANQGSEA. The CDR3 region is CSVEGAWAAPYEQYF. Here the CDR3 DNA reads TGCAGCGTTGAAGGGGCGTGGGCGGCGCCCTACGAGCAGTACTTC.

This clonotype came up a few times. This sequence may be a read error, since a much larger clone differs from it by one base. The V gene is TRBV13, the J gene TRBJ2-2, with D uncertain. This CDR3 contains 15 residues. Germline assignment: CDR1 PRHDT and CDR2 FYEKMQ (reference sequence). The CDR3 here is CASSLGNTDTRELFF. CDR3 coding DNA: TGTGCCAGCAGCTTGGGTAATACCGACACCCGGGAGCTGTTTTTT.

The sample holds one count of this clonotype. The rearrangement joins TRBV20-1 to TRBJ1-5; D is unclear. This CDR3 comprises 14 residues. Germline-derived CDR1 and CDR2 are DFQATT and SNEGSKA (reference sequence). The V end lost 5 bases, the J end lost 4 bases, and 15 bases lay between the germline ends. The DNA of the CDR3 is TGCAGTGCTGCTGCTAGTTTTGGGAATCAGCCCCAGCATTTT. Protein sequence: CSAAASFGNQPQHF.

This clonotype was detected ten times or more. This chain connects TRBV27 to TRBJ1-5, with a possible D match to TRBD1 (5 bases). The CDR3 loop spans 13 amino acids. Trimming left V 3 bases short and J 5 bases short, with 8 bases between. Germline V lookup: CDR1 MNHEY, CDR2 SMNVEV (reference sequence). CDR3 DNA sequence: TGTGCCAGCAGTTTCGACAGCTATCAGCCCCAGCATTTT. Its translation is CASSFDSYQPQHF.

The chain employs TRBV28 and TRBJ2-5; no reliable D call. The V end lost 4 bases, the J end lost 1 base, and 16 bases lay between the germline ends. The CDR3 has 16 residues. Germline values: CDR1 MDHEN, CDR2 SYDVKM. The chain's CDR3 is CASSSALGRTQETQYF. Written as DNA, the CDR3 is TGTGCCAGCAGTTCTGCTCTAGGACGGACCCAAGAGACCCAGTACTTC. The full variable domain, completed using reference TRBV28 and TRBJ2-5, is DVKVTQSSRYLVKRTGEKVFLECVQDMDHENMFWYRQDPGLGLRLIYFSYDVKMKEKGDIPEGYSVSREKKERFSLILESASTNQTSMYLCASSSALGRTQETQYFGPGTRLLVL.

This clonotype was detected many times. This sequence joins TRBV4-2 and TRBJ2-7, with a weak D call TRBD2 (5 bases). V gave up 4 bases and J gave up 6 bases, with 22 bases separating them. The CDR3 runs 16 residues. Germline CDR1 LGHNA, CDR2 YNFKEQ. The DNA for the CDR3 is TGTGCCAGCAGCCGATCAGGACTGCCAGCCCGGGGCGAGCAGTACTTC. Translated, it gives CASSRSGLPARGEQYF.

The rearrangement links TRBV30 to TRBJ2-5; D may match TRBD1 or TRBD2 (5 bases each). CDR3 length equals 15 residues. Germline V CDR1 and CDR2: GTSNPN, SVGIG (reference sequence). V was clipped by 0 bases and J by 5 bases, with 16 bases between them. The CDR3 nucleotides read TGTGCCTGGAGTGTACCGGGGACCGTCCGGGAGACCCAGTACTTC. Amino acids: CAWSVPGTVRETQYF.